The 30 T cell receptor beta chains given below trace back to one sample, sequenced in a study of T cell repertoires in cytomegalovirus infection. TCRdb redid the calling of the reads with MiXCR, one entry per CDR3 protein. The sample has 150,000 to 200,000 distinct CDR3 sequences, approximately 18% seen once; the top ten hold roughly a quarter. Sequences were obtained from CD8+ T cells from PBMCs. These receptors were obtained from a human donor in good health (CMV status not recorded). Some clones in this sample may be carry-over from other donors' samples.

This CDR3 reads CASSSTGSGNTIYF. In nucleotides, the CDR3 is TGTGCCAGCAGTTCCACCGGCTCTGGAAACACCATATATTTT. The chain has TRBV7-9 and TRBJ1-3; D unclear. This CDR3 has 14 amino acids. The V end lost 6 bases, the J end lost 0 bases, and 9 bases lay between the germline ends. Germline loops: CDR1 SEHNR, CDR2 FQNEAQ (reference sequence).

The rearrangement uses TRBV29-1 and TRBJ1-1; D is unclear. This CDR3 has 11 amino acids. Germline V gene lookup returns CDR1 SQVTM and CDR2 ANQGSEA. The V gene lost 0 bases and the J gene lost 5 bases, with 4 bases spanning the gap. CDR3 region: CSVEESTEAFF. DNA of the CDR3: TGCAGCGTTGAAGAGTCAACTGAAGCTTTCTTT.

The J gene is TRBJ2-7, the V gene TRBV11-3, with no clear D. CDR3 length: 15 amino acids. V dropped 1 base and J dropped 0 bases, with 10 bases sitting between them. Germline V gives CDR1 SGHNT, CDR2 YENEEA. The CDR3 sequence: CASSLGGASSYEQYF. As DNA, the CDR3 is TGTGCCAGCAGCTTAGGAGGTGCTAGCTCCTACGAGCAGTACTTC. The variable domain in full, with the rest retrieved from reference TRBV11-3 and TRBJ2-7, is EAGVVQSPRYKIIEKKQPVAFWCNPISGHNTLYWYLQNLGQGPELLIRYENEEAVDDSQLPKDRFSAERLKGVDSTLKIQPAELGDSAVYLCASSLGGASSYEQYFGPGTRLTVT.

The V gene is TRBV29-1, the J gene TRBJ1-2; D unclear. Between the trimmed V and J ends, which lost 3 bases and 3 bases, there was a span of 5 bases. The CDR3 consists of 11 residues. Germline V gives CDR1 SQVTM, CDR2 ANQGSEA. As DNA, the CDR3 is TGCAGCGTTGAGTGGGACTATGGCTACACCTTC. It encodes CSVEWDYGYTF.

There are a few counts of this clonotype. This rearrangement joins TRBV11-2 to TRBJ2-5; 9 bases match TRBD2. The germline CDR1 and CDR2 sequences are SGHAT and FQNNGV. The CDR3 length is 16 residues. Trimming took 2 bases from V and 0 from J; bases not matched to a gene: 4. CDR3: CASSLRSSGDQETQYF. The CDR3, as DNA: TGTGCCAGCAGCTTAAGGTCTAGCGGGGACCAAGAGACCCAGTACTTC. Full variable domain (remainder filled in from reference TRBV11-2 and TRBJ2-5): EAGVAQSPRYKIIEKRQSVAFWCNPISGHATLYWYQQILGQGPKLLIQFQNNGVVDDSQLPKDRFSAERLKGVDSTLKIQPAKLEDSAVYLCASSLRSSGDQETQYFGPGTRLLVL.

The V and J genes are TRBV23-1 and TRBJ2-7; D gene uncertain. TRBV23-1 is classed as an ORF, of uncertain function. Trimming took off 4 bases at V and 4 bases at J, with 17 bases between the two ends. The CDR3 has 15 residues. The CDR3 here is CASSLSRRQPYEQYF. The CDR3 DNA follows: TGCGCCAGCAGTCTCTCGAGGCGCCAGCCTTACGAGCAGTACTTC.

The genes are TRBV7-3 and TRBJ2-1; perhaps TRBD2 as D (5 bases). The CDR3 covers 16 residues. V was pared by 2 bases and J by 2 bases, with 13 bases between. Germline assignment: CDR1 SGHTA and CDR2 FQGTGA. The CDR3 sequence: CASSLAAGSTYNEQFF. The CDR3 DNA follows: TGTGCCAGCAGCTTAGCGGCGGGTTCCACCTACAATGAGCAGTTCTTC. Filled out from reference TRBV7-3 and TRBJ2-1, the complete variable domain reads GAGVSQTPSNKVTEKGKYVELRCDPISGHTALYWYRQSLGQGPEFLIYFQGTGAADDSGLPNDRFFAVRPEGSVSTLKIQRTERGDSAVYLCASSLAAGSTYNEQFFGPGTRLTVL.

The rearrangement links TRBV29-1 to TRBJ2-7; no firm D call. The CDR3 length is 13 residues. Germline CDR1 and CDR2: SQVTM and ANQGSEA. Between the trimmed V and J ends, which lost 3 bases and 0 bases, there was a span of 9 bases. The CDR3 loop reads CSVESTNSYEQYF. The CDR3 coding sequence is TGCAGCGTTGAGTCCACCAACTCCTACGAGCAGTACTTC.

This clonotype showed up just a few times. CDR3 nucleotide sequence: TGTGCCAGCAGCTTACAGCGGGGGACCACAGATACGCAGTATTTT. Protein: CASSLQRGTTDTQYF. This chain joins TRBV7-9 and TRBJ2-3, with TRBD2 identical over 8 bases. The CDR3 has 15 residues. V trimming: 2 bases; J trimming: 2 bases; junction bases outside the gene matches: 3. Germline CDR1 is SEHNR and CDR2 is FQNEAQ (reference sequence).

The V and J genes are TRBV5-6 and TRBJ1-2; D call uncertain. Germline V gene sequence: CDR1 SGHDT, CDR2 YYEEEE. The CDR3 sequence is 14 residues long. Trimming took off 1 base at V and 10 bases at J, with 17 bases between the two ends. Here the CDR3 reads CASSLQSLPFYYTF. CDR3 in DNA: TGTGCCAGCAGCTTGCAGTCCTTGCCCTTTTACTACACCTTC.

Comments on this clonotype: Germline and junction disagree at one end, which may indicate a read error. This rearrangement joins TRBV6-5 to TRBJ2-5; D remains unclear. The CDR3 is 13 amino acids. The germline gives CDR1 MNHEY, CDR2 SVGAGI. The CDR3 loop is CARRLTFQETQYF. CDR3 sequence (DNA): TGTGCCCGCAGATTGACATTTCAAGAGACCCAGTACTTC.

The rearrangement joins TRBV4-2 to TRBJ1-1; no definite D call. Germline assignment: CDR1 LGHNA and CDR2 YNFKEQ. Trimming removed 0 bases from V and 8 bases from J, with 7 bases in between. There are 12 residues in the CDR3. CDR3 region: CASSQDQGEAFF. DNA of the CDR3: TGTGCCAGCAGCCAAGATCAAGGGGAAGCTTTCTTT.

This clonotype was detected a few times. The chain recombines TRBV7-2 with TRBJ1-6; a weak D match, TRBD1 (5 bases). V was cut by 5 bases and J by 8 bases, with 16 bases left in between. The CDR3 has 15 residues. Germline-derived CDR1 and CDR2 are SGHTA and FQGNSA. CDR3 loop: CASSPRTVRDSPLHF. The DNA for the CDR3 is TGTGCCAGCAGCCCAAGGACCGTCAGGGATTCACCCCTCCACTTT.

The V and J genes are TRBV7-8 and TRBJ1-2; D gene unclear. From germline, CDR1 is SGHVS and CDR2 FQNEAQ. The length of the CDR3 is 15 residues. V was pared by 0 bases and J by 5 bases, with 13 bases between. The CDR3 nucleotides read TGTGCCAGCAGCTTAGCGGCCAGACCGGAATATGGCTACACCTTC. Protein: CASSLAARPEYGYTF.

The genes are TRBV28 and TRBJ1-1, with D possibly matching TRBD1 (5 bases). The length of the CDR3 is 17 residues. V was trimmed by 5 bases and J by 2 bases, leaving 21 bases between them. Germline V CDR1 and CDR2: MDHEN, SYDVKM. Here the CDR3 reads CASSPPGPPRINTEAFF. CDR3 sequence (DNA): TGTGCCAGCAGTCCTCCGGGGCCCCCGAGGATAAACACTGAAGCTTTCTTT.

This chain joins TRBV6-2 or TRBV6-3 and TRBJ1-2; D call uncertain. Germline values: CDR1 MNHEY, CDR2 SVGEGT. The CDR3 length is 13 residues. Trimming took off 2 bases at V and 4 bases at J, with 8 bases between the two ends. CDR3 nucleotide sequence: TGTGCCAGCAGTTACGAGCTGTTCTATGGCTACACCTTC. It translates to CASSYELFYGYTF.

The chain couples TRBV3-1 to TRBJ1-1, with D perhaps matching TRBD1 (5 bases). Trimming cost V 1 base and J 2 bases, with 8 bases left between them. Germline CDR1 is LGHDT and CDR2 is YNNKEL (reference sequence). The CDR3 totals 14 residues. CDR3 DNA: TGTGCCAGCAGCCAAGGGACACGCAACACTGAAGCTTTCTTT. Its protein product is CASSQGTRNTEAFF.

The DNA for the CDR3 is TGTGCCAGCAGTTTCTTGGGGAGGGGGGCGAACTATGGCTACACCTTC. It specifies CASSFLGRGANYGYTF. The chain links TRBV28 to TRBJ1-2, with D perhaps matching TRBD1 (6 bases). The germline V and J ends were trimmed by 3 bases and 2 bases, with 16 bases remaining between them. Per germline, CDR1 MDHEN and CDR2 SYDVKM. CDR3 size: 16 residues.

This clonotype came up a few times. This chain uses TRBV7-2 with TRBJ1-4; unclear D gene. V lost 3 bases, J lost 8 bases, and 13 bases lay in between. CDR1 is SGHTA and CDR2 is FQGNSA in the germline V gene. This CDR3 has 14 amino acids. The CDR3 DNA reads as TGTGCCAGCAGCTTTCCGCCATTCGAAGAAAAACTGTTTTTT. Translated: CASSFPPFEEKLFF.

This clonotype was counted only a few times. This rearrangement joins TRBV10-3 to TRBJ2-1, with D possibly matching TRBD2 (6 bases). CDR1 is ENHRY and CDR2 is SYGVKD in the germline V gene. This CDR3 is built from 12 residues. Trimming cost V 7 bases and J 10 bases, with 14 bases left between them. In nucleotides, the CDR3 is TGTGCCATCACTGGGGGGTCAGGGGAGCAGTTCTTC. It translates to CAITGGSGEQFF.

This chain links TRBV4-3 with TRBJ1-2; no clear D. Germline CDR1 is LGHNA and CDR2 is YSLEER. The V and J ends lost 0 bases and 4 bases respectively, with 12 bases between them. This CDR3 is built from 15 residues. The CDR3 here is CASSQDVGTSYGYTF. The CDR3 DNA sequence: TGCGCCAGCAGCCAAGATGTGGGCACCTCCTATGGCTACACCTTC.

This clonotype has more than one count but fewer than ten. For the CDR3, the DNA is TGTGCCAGCAGTGGGAAGAAGTCGAACACCGGGGAGCTGTTTTTT. It specifies CASSGKKSNTGELFF. This sequence joins TRBV25-1 and TRBJ2-2; the D is unclear. From germline, CDR1 is MGHDK and CDR2 SYGVNS. This CDR3 region has 15 residues. V was trimmed by 4 bases and J by 0 bases, leaving 9 bases between them.

CDR3 coding DNA: TGTGCCAGCAGCGTTGGACAGGGATACAATGAGCAGTTCTTC. It codes for CASSVGQGYNEQFF. The chain is built from TRBV28 and TRBJ2-1; TRBD1 matches 8 bases. The CDR3 runs 14 residues. V lost 6 bases, J lost 4 bases, and 5 bases stayed unmatched. Germline loops: CDR1 MDHEN, CDR2 SYDVKM. Variable domain in full (rest from reference TRBV28 and TRBJ2-1): DVKVTQSSRYLVKRTGEKVFLECVQDMDHENMFWYRQDPGLGLRLIYFSYDVKMKEKGDIPEGYSVSREKKERFSLILESASTNQTSMYLCASSVGQGYNEQFFGPGTRLTVL.

This sequence joins TRBV6-6 and TRBJ1-5, with a tentative D call TRBD1 (5 bases). This CDR3 contains 11 residues. Germline CDR1 and CDR2: MNHNY and SVGAGI (reference sequence). V was cut by 3 bases and J by 12 bases, with 9 bases left in between. This CDR3 reads CASSYPGLQHF. CDR3 coding DNA: TGTGCCAGCAGTTATCCGGGACTCCAGCATTTT.

V usage is TRBV7-9 and J usage is TRBJ1-2, with D tentatively TRBD1 (5 bases). Germline-derived CDR1 and CDR2 are SEHNR and FQNEAQ (reference sequence). This CDR3 contains 13 residues. V lost 7 bases and J 6 bases, leaving 15 bases between the germline ends. In nucleotides, the CDR3 is TGTGCCAGCACCCTGGACGTCAGGGATGGCTACACCTTC. Amino acids: CASTLDVRDGYTF.

Ten or more counts support this clonotype. This chain joins TRBV6-2 or TRBV6-3 and TRBJ1-1, with D hard to call. CDR1 MNHEY and CDR2 SVGEGT come from the germline V gene. V lost 0 bases to trimming and J lost 1 base, with 6 bases between them. The CDR3 has 14 amino acids. Here the CDR3 reads CASSYSWGNTEAFF. CDR3 DNA sequence: TGTGCCAGCAGTTACTCGTGGGGGAACACTGAAGCTTTCTTT.

This clonotype was detected only a few times. The chain links TRBV29-1 to TRBJ2-7; 7 nucleotides agree with TRBD1. The trim removed 7 bases at V and 3 bases at J, leaving 18 bases unmatched. The CDR3 covers 16 residues. Germline V gene sequence: CDR1 SQVTM, CDR2 ANQGSEA. The CDR3 loop is CSATDRVGSRLYEQYF. Written as DNA, the CDR3 is TGCAGCGCCACCGACAGGGTCGGAAGTCGGCTCTACGAGCAGTACTTC.

The chain carries TRBV2 and TRBJ1-5; 7 nucleotides line up with TRBD1. The CDR3 is 14 residues long. The V and J ends lost 8 bases and 0 bases, in that order; junction bases with no gene match: 4. Looked up from germline, CDR1 is SNHLY and CDR2 is FYNNEI. Here the CDR3 reads CASRDSISNQPQHF. CDR3 sequence (DNA): TGTGCCAGCCGGGACAGCATTAGCAATCAGCCCCAGCATTTT.

This clonotype was recorded a few times. The genes are TRBV7-9 and TRBJ1-5; no clear D gene. Trimming cost V 6 bases and J 3 bases, with 12 bases left between them. This CDR3 has 14 residues. The V gene's germline CDR1 is SEHNR and CDR2 FQNEAQ (reference sequence). Here the CDR3 reads CASSSPGYNQPQHF. CDR3 DNA: TGTGCCAGCAGTTCTCCGGGATACAATCAGCCCCAGCATTTT.

This clonotype has just a few counts. The V gene is TRBV12-3 or TRBV12-4, the J gene TRBJ1-2; tentative D call: TRBD1 (5 bases). V was pared by 1 base and J by 2 bases, with 20 bases between. The CDR3 has 18 residues. The CDR3: CASSLDAGLSRMNYGYTF. Written as DNA, the CDR3 is TGTGCCAGCAGTTTAGACGCAGGGCTCAGTCGGATGAACTATGGCTACACCTTC.